This T cell receptor (beta chain) was documented in a study of shared clonotypes between healthy human individuals. The study, taken as a whole, reports: It was observed that 5% to 6% of naive CD4 clonotypes were shared across several donors. Some clonotypes were shared by all four sorted-subset donors, while others were not shared. The non-shared ones had lower generation probabilities than the shared ones. The study's rarefaction showed incomplete sorted-subset sequencing despite large depth.

The CDR3 is 13 amino acids. Germline V gene data show CDR1 as GTSNPN and CDR2 as SVGIG (reference sequence). The ends were cut back, 0 bases at V and 1 base at J, with 6 bases in the middle. Original data processing: Owing to the provision of junction-only sequences devoid of quality scores by immunoSEQ, filtering differed. TCRdb's table, derived via immunoSEQ multiplex PCR, lists solely in-frame clones and lacks some. That table gives V, J and clone size, and the DNA gave D and trimming. The sample has about 1.1 million clones, approximately 78% seen once. For this clone: Its target is unknown.

This receptor was taken from a man aged 18 to 30 in good health. Some clones in this sample may be carry-over from other donors' samples. The specimen sequenced was memory CD4+ T cells from PBMCs. Subset indicated: CD45RA-negative fraction. The chain uses TRBV30 and TRBJ1-1; D unclear. The CDR3 DNA reads TGTGCCTGGAGTGTTGGAGCGAACACTGAAGCTTTCTTT. Translated, it gives CAWSVGANTEAFF. Supplemented by reference TRBV30 and TRBJ1-1, the full variable domain reads SQTIHQWPATLVQPVGSPLSLECTVEGTSNPNLYWYRQAAGRGLQLLFYSVGIGQISSEVPQNLSASRPQDRQFILSSKKLLLSDSGFYLCAWSVGANTEAFFGQGTRLTVV.